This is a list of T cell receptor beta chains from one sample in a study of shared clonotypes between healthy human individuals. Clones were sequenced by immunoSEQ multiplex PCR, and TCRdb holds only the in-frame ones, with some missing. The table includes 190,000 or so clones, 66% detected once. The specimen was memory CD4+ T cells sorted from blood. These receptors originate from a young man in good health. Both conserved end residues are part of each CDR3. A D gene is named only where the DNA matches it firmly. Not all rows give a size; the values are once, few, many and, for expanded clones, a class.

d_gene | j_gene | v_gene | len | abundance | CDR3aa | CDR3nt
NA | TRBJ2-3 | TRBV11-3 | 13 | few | CASSFPFTDTQYF | TGTGCCAGCAGTTTTCCTTTTACAGATACGCAGTATTTT
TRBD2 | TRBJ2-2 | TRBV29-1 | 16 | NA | CSVTPTSGSGTGELFF | TGCAGCGTTACCCCGACTAGCGGGAGTGGTACCGGGGAGCTGTTTTTT
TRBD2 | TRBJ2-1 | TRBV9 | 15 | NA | CASSVGSGKVLEQFF | TGTGCCAGCAGCGTAGGTAGCGGGAAAGTTTTGGAGCAGTTCTTC
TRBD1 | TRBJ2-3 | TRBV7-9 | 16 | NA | CASSFGGQGRTDTQYF | TGTGCCAGCAGCTTCGGGGGACAGGGCCGCACAGATACGCAGTATTTT
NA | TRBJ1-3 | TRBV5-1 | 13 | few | CASSREPGNTIYF | TGCGCCAGCAGCAGAGAACCTGGAAACACCATATATTTT
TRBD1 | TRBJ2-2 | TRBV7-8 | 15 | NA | CASSYGTGGSGELFF | TGTGCCAGCAGCTACGGGACAGGGGGATCCGGGGAGCTGTTTTTT
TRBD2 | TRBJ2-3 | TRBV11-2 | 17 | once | CASSPLRTSGGTDTQYF | TGTGCCAGCAGCCCACTTAGGACTAGCGGGGGCACAGATACGCAGTATTTT
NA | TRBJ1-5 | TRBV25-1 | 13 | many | CASSEFGNQPQHF | TGTGCCAGCAGTGAATTTGGCAATCAGCCCCAGCATTTT
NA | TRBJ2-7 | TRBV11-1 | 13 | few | CASSQAKRYEQYF | TGTGCCAGCAGCCAGGCCAAAAGGTACGAGCAGTACTTC
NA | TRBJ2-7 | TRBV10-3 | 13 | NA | CAIRGRPEGEQYF | TGTGCCATCAGGGGCCGACCGGAGGGCGAGCAGTACTTC
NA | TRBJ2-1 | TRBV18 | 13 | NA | CASSGISTNEQFF | TGTGCCAGCTCAGGGATCAGCACGAATGAGCAGTTCTTC
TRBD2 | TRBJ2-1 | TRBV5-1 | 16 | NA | CASSLAGGRAIDEQFF | TGCGCCAGCAGCTTGGCCGGCGGGAGGGCCATTGATGAGCAGTTCTTC
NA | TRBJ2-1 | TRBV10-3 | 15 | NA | CAISDTGTRNNEQFF | TGTGCCATCAGTGATACCGGGACTCGCAACAATGAGCAGTTCTTC
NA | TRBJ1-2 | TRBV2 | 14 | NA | CASSERSGLYGYTF | TGTGCCAGCAGTGAAAGGTCAGGCCTCTATGGCTACACCTTC
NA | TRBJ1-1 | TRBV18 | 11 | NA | CASFMNTEAFF | TGTGCCAGCTTCATGAACACTGAAGCTTTCTTT
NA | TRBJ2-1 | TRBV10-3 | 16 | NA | CAISDIAGSGYNEQFF | TGTGCCATCAGTGATATCGCGGGATCGGGCTACAATGAGCAGTTCTTC
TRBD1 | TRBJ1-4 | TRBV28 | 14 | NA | CASSYGTANEKLFF | TGTGCCAGCAGTTACGGGACAGCTAATGAAAAACTGTTTTTT
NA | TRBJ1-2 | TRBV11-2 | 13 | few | CASSLVGDYGYTF | TGTGCCAGCAGCTTAGTCGGGGACTATGGCTACACCTTC
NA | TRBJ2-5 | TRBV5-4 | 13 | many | CASSFGQQETQYF | TGTGCCAGCAGCTTTGGACAGCAAGAGACCCAGTACTTC
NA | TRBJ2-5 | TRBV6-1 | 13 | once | CASRNTDQETQYF | TGTGCCAGCAGGAACACGGATCAAGAGACCCAGTACTTC